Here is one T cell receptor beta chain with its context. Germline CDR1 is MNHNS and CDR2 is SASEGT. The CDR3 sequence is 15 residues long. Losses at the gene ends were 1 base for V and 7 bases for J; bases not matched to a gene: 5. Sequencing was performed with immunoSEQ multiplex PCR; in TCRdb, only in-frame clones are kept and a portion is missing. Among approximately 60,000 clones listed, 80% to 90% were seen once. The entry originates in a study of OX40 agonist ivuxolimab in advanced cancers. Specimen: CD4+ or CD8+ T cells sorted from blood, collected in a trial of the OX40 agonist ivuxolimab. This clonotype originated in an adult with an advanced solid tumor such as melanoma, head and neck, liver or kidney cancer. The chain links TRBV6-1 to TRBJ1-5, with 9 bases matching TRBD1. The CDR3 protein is CASSEGRQGGQPQHF. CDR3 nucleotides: TGTGCCAGCAGTGAAGGCCGACAGGGGGGCCAGCCCCAGCATTTT.